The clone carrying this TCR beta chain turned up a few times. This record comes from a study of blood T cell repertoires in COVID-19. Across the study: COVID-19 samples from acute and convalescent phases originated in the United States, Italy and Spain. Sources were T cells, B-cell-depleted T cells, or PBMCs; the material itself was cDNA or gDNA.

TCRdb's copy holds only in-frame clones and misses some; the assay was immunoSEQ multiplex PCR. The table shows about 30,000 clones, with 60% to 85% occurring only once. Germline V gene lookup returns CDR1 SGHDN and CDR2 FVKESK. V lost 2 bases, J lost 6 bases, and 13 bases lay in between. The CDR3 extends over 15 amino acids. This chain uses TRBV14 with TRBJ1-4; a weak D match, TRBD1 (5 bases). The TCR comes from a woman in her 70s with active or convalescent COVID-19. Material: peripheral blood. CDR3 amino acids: CASSQSGGVYEKLFF. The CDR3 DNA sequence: TGTGCCAGCAGCCAATCGGGAGGGGTATATGAAAAACTGTTTTTT.